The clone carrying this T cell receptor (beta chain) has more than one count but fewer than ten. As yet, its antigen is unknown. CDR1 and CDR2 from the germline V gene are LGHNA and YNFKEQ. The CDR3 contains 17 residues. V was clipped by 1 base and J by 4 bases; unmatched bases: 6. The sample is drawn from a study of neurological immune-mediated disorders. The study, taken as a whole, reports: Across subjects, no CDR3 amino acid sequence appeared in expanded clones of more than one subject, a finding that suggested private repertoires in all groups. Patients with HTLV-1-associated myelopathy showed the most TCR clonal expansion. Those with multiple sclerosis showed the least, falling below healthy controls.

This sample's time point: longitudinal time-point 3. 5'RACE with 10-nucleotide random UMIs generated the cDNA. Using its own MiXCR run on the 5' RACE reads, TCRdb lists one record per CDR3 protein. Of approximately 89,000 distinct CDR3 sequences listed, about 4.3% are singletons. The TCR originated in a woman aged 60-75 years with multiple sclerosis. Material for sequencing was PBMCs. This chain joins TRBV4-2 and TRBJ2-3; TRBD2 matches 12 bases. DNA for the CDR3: TGTGCCAGCAGCCAAGGACTAGCGGGGGAGGTTGCAGATACGCAGTATTTT. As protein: CASSQGLAGEVADTQYF.